A single T cell receptor (beta chain) is shown here with its context. Being one base from a much bigger clone, this may be a read error. Germline-derived CDR1 and CDR2 are ENHRY and SYGVKD. This CDR3 is built from 13 residues. This sample stems from a study of Graves' ophthalmopathy and Graves' hyperthyroidism. A diagnosis was made from clinical symptoms together with serum thyroxine, TRAb, thyroid ultrasound and orbital computed tomography. Amplification targeted the TCR beta CDR3 regions, with RNA transcripts as the source material. The workflow started with a first-round RT-PCR run with HTBI primers and then moved on to a second-round multiplex PCR. Via MiXCR, TCRdb re-called the multiplex PCR reads, giving one row per CDR3 protein. This table has about 740,000 distinct CDR3 sequences, 35% to 50% appearing once.

What was sequenced was peripheral blood. The chain uses TRBV10-3 and TRBJ2-5; D possibly corresponds to TRBD2 (5 bases). This TCR was sampled from an adult man with Graves' ophthalmopathy. CDR3 loop: CAISVGERDEQCF. The DNA of the CDR3 is TGTGCCATCAGTGTTGGGGAGCGTGACGAGCAGTGCTTC.